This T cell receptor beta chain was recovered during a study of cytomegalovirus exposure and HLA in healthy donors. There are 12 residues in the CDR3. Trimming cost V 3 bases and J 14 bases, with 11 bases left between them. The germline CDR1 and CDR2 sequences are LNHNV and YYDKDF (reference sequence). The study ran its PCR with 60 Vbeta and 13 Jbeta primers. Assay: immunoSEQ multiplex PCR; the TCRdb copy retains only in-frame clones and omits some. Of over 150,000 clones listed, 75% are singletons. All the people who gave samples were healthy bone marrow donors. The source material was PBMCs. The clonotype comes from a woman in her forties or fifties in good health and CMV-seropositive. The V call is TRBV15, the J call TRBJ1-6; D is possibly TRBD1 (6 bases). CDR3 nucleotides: TGTGCCACCAGCAGTGAACAGGGCTCCCTCCACTTT. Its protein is CATSSEQGSLHF. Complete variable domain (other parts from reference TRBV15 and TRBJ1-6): DAMVIQNPRYQVTQFGKPVTLSCSQTLNHNVMYWYQQKSSQAPKLLFHYYDKDFNNEADTPDNFQSRRPNTSFCFLDIRSPGLGDTAMYLCATSSEQGSLHFGNGTRLTVT.